This TCR beta chain comes out of a study of T cell changes during pregnancy in multiple sclerosis. Sample share makes this clone medium-sized. Sequencing was performed with immunoSEQ multiplex PCR; in TCRdb, only in-frame clones are kept and a portion is missing. The repertoire has more than 20,000 clones, over 85% of them found once; the top ten carry 8% to 10%. Per germline, CDR1 KGHSH and CDR2 LQKENI. Deletions cut 0 bases from V and 4 bases from J, with 7 bases between. This CDR3 has 13 amino acids. This TCR derives from a female donor in good health, enrolled as a control in a pregnancy study. The sample in question was CD8+ T cells from peripheral blood mononuclear cells, obtained in the third trimester of pregnancy. The chain employs TRBV18 and TRBJ2-7; D is ambiguous. CDR3 nucleotide sequence: TGTGCCAGCTCACCACCGCAAGAGTACGAGCAGTACTTC. It is translated as CASSPPQEYEQYF.